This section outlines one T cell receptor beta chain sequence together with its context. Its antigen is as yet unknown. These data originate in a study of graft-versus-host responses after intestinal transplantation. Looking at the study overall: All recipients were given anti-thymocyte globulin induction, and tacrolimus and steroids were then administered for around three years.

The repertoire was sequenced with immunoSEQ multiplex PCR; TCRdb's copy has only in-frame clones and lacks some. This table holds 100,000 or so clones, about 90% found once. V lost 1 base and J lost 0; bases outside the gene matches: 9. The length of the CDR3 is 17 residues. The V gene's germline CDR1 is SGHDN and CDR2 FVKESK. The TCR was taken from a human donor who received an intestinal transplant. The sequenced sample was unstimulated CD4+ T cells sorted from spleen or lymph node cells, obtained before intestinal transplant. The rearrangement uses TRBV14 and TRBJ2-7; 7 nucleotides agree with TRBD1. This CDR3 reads CASSQVARTGSSYEQYF. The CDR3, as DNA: TGTGCCAGCAGCCAAGTCGCCCGGACAGGAAGCTCCTACGAGCAGTACTTC.